This TCR beta chain was sequenced in a study of T cell responses to AZD1222 COVID-19 vaccine. The wider study: Combined were second doses at about 4 or about 12 weeks. Overall study findings and caveats: CD4 TCRs linked to vaccination spanned spike, dominating at 160-218 and 743-854. Spike-specific TCR breadth and depth both grew after two AZD1222 doses. As reported, nearly half of all spike-specific TCRs target variant regions that are unmutated.

The CDR3 is made up of 14 amino acids. Germline loops: CDR1 SGHRS, CDR2 YFSETQ. The ends lost 6 bases at V and 0 bases at J; junction bases unmatched: 4. Libraries were prepared by immunoSEQ multiplex PCR; TCRdb keeps only in-frame clonotypes and omits some of them. The table has about 140,000 clones, roughly nine tenths seen once. In regard to this clone: Its specificity is not known.

The clonotype originates from an adult in good health. The sequencing used peripheral blood, collected on day 0 of AZD1222 vaccination. The rearrangement uses TRBV5-1 and TRBJ1-2, with 8 nucleotides matching TRBD1. CDR3 bases: TGCGCCAGCACCAGGACAGGGACTAACTATGGCTACACCTTC. Its translation is CASTRTGTNYGYTF.